Listed below are T cell receptor beta chains from one sample, sequenced in a study of shared clonotypes between healthy human individuals. Clones were read by immunoSEQ multiplex PCR, and TCRdb kept only the in-frame ones, dropping some. The sample holds about 1.1 million clones, about 80% seen once. Sequencing input: memory CD4+ T cells from PBMCs. Receptors originate from a man aged 18-30 years in good health. Some clones in this sample may be carry-over from other donors' samples. CDR3s include the opening cysteine and the closing phenylalanine or tryptophan. D genes are given only for firm matches. Part of the rows lack a size; the others show once, few, many or a class for expanded clones.

CDR3nt: TGTGCCAGCAGCGTAGACGGGAGGGCTAGCACAGATACGCAGTATTTT
CDR3aa: CASSVDGRASTDTQYF
j_gene: TRBJ2-3
v_gene: TRBV9
abundance: -
d_gene: TRBD2

CDR3nt: TGCAGCGTGGAAAGCGGACAGGGAAGTGGCTACACCTTC
CDR3aa: CSVESGQGSGYTF
j_gene: TRBJ1-2
v_gene: TRBV29-1
abundance: -
d_gene: TRBD1

CDR3nt: TGTGCCAGCAGCGGACCTCAGGTTATAAGCTCCTACGAGCAGTACTTC
CDR3aa: CASSGPQVISSYEQYF
j_gene: TRBJ2-7
v_gene: TRBV7-8
abundance: -
d_gene: -

CDR3nt: TGCGCCAGCGGGCTAGGGGCAGAGGATCGGAATGAGCAGTTCTTC
CDR3aa: CASGLGAEDRNEQFF
j_gene: TRBJ2-1
v_gene: TRBV10-1
abundance: -
d_gene: -

CDR3nt: TGTGCCAGCAGCCAAGAGGGGACAGGGGGTGAGGAGCTGTTTTTT
CDR3aa: CASSQEGTGGEELFF
j_gene: TRBJ2-2
v_gene: TRBV4-2
abundance: -
d_gene: TRBD1

CDR3nt: TGCGCCAGCAGCCCAGGACTAGTGGGTGAGCAGTACTTC
CDR3aa: CASSPGLVGEQYF
j_gene: TRBJ2-7
v_gene: TRBV5-1
abundance: -
d_gene: TRBD2

CDR3nt: TGTGCCAGCAGCTTAGCAGGAGGACAGACCGGGGAGCTGTTTTTT
CDR3aa: CASSLAGGQTGELFF
j_gene: TRBJ2-2
v_gene: TRBV7-9
abundance: -
d_gene: -

CDR3nt: TGTGCCAGCAGTGATTCCGCAGCCCCTAATGAAAAACTGTTTTTT
CDR3aa: CASSDSAAPNEKLFF
j_gene: TRBJ1-4
v_gene: TRBV2
abundance: -
d_gene: -

CDR3nt: TGTGCCAGCAGCCGATCACAGGGGCCTGGTGAAAAACTGTTTTTT
CDR3aa: CASSRSQGPGEKLFF
j_gene: TRBJ1-4
v_gene: TRBV7-2
abundance: -
d_gene: TRBD1

CDR3nt: TGTGCCAGCAGCAAGGGACAGGGGGCCGGCGGGGAGCTGTTTTTT
CDR3aa: CASSKGQGAGGELFF
j_gene: TRBJ2-2
v_gene: TRBV11-3
abundance: few
d_gene: TRBD1

CDR3nt: TGTGCCAGCTCACGGCCGGGTGGGAACACTGAAGCTTTCTTT
CDR3aa: CASSRPGGNTEAFF
j_gene: TRBJ1-1
v_gene: TRBV18
abundance: -
d_gene: -

CDR3nt: TGTGCCAGCAGCAGGTCCTACGAGCAGTACTTC
CDR3aa: CASSRSYEQYF
j_gene: TRBJ2-7
v_gene: TRBV5-6
abundance: -
d_gene: -

CDR3nt: TGCGCCAGCAGCTTGATCCAAGAGACCCAGTACTTC
CDR3aa: CASSLIQETQYF
j_gene: TRBJ2-5
v_gene: TRBV5-1
abundance: -
d_gene: -

CDR3nt: TGCAGCGTTGAAGTGGGGACAGGGGTCAACACTGAAGCTTTCTTT
CDR3aa: CSVEVGTGVNTEAFF
j_gene: TRBJ1-1
v_gene: TRBV29-1
abundance: -
d_gene: TRBD1

CDR3nt: TGTGCCAGCAGCTTCGGGGGCCGTAATGAAAAACTGTTTTTT
CDR3aa: CASSFGGRNEKLFF
j_gene: TRBJ1-4
v_gene: TRBV7-2
abundance: -
d_gene: -

CDR3nt: TGTGCCAGCAGCTTAGCTGGGTCCGAGCAGTACTTC
CDR3aa: CASSLAGSEQYF
j_gene: TRBJ2-7
v_gene: TRBV7-8
abundance: -
d_gene: -

CDR3nt: TGCAGCGTTCTAGCGGGAGGGGATACGCAGTATTTT
CDR3aa: CSVLAGGDTQYF
j_gene: TRBJ2-3
v_gene: TRBV29-1
abundance: -
d_gene: TRBD2

CDR3nt: TGCAGTGCTAGTCGGACCCAGTACTTC
CDR3aa: CSASRTQYF
j_gene: TRBJ2-5
v_gene: TRBV20-1
abundance: -
d_gene: -

CDR3nt: TGTGCCAGTGATGGACTGTATCTTGGAGCTTTCTTT
CDR3aa: CASDGLYLGAFF
j_gene: TRBJ1-1
v_gene: TRBV19
abundance: few
d_gene: -

CDR3nt: TGTGCCAGCAGTTACCCAGGGGGGACAGGGTCAGGCTACACCTTC
CDR3aa: CASSYPGGTGSGYTF
j_gene: TRBJ1-2
v_gene: TRBV28
abundance: -
d_gene: TRBD1

CDR3nt: TGTGCCATCAGTGAGTCAGGGGGTCGCGGGAACATAGGCATTCAGTACTTC
CDR3aa: CAISESGGRGNIGIQYF
j_gene: TRBJ2-4
v_gene: TRBV10-3
abundance: few
d_gene: -

CDR3nt: TGCGCCAGCAGCTTGGGTGGGAGTTCTGGTGAGCAGTTCTTC
CDR3aa: CASSLGGSSGEQFF
j_gene: TRBJ2-1
v_gene: TRBV5-1
abundance: -
d_gene: -

CDR3nt: TGTGCCAGCAGCTTAGTGGGAGGGTCCCGTTACTCTGGAAACACCATATATTTT
CDR3aa: CASSLVGGSRYSGNTIYF
j_gene: TRBJ1-3
v_gene: TRBV7-2
abundance: few
d_gene: -

CDR3nt: TGTGCCAGCAGCCAAGACCTAATGAGGAATGAGCAGTTCTTC
CDR3aa: CASSQDLMRNEQFF
j_gene: TRBJ2-1
v_gene: TRBV14
abundance: -
d_gene: -

CDR3nt: TGTGCCAGCTCCCTGCGGGCTGAAGCTTTCTTT
CDR3aa: CASSLRAEAFF
j_gene: TRBJ1-1
v_gene: TRBV6-1
abundance: -
d_gene: -

CDR3nt: TGTGCCAGCAGCTCGGGTAACGGACGCTCCTACGAGCAGTACTTC
CDR3aa: CASSSGNGRSYEQYF
j_gene: TRBJ2-7
v_gene: TRBV5-4
abundance: -
d_gene: -

CDR3nt: TGCGCCAGCAGGCTGGGGGCGCTGGGGACTGAAGCTTTCTTT
CDR3aa: CASRLGALGTEAFF
j_gene: TRBJ1-1
v_gene: TRBV4-1
abundance: -
d_gene: -

CDR3nt: TGTGCCAGCAGTGAAACACCATTTGTGGGGACTGAAGCTTTCTTT
CDR3aa: CASSETPFVGTEAFF
j_gene: TRBJ1-1
v_gene: TRBV6-1
abundance: -
d_gene: -

CDR3nt: TGCAGCACCGTACAGGGGGGCGCTGAAGCTTTCTTT
CDR3aa: CSTVQGGAEAFF
j_gene: TRBJ1-1
v_gene: TRBV29-1
abundance: many
d_gene: TRBD1

CDR3nt: TGTGCCAGCTCACTCACTACTCGTCCGGGACAAGGGACCGGGGAGCTGTTTTTT
CDR3aa: CASSLTTRPGQGTGELFF
j_gene: TRBJ2-2
v_gene: TRBV18
abundance: -
d_gene: -

CDR3nt: TGTGCCAGCAGCTTGGCGCCCGGGAGGCCTACCGAGCAGTTCTTC
CDR3aa: CASSLAPGRPTEQFF
j_gene: TRBJ2-1
v_gene: TRBV5-6
abundance: -
d_gene: TRBD2

CDR3nt: TGTGCCAGCAGCTTAAACGCGGGCACAGATACGCAGTATTTT
CDR3aa: CASSLNAGTDTQYF
j_gene: TRBJ2-3
v_gene: TRBV7-3
abundance: few
d_gene: -

CDR3nt: TGCAGCGTTATGGGGACTAGCGAACAAGAGACCCAGTACTTC
CDR3aa: CSVMGTSEQETQYF
j_gene: TRBJ2-5
v_gene: TRBV29-1
abundance: -
d_gene: TRBD2

CDR3nt: TGTGCCAGCAGTTTTCGGGGATTTACCGTGGGTGGCTACACCTTC
CDR3aa: CASSFRGFTVGGYTF
j_gene: TRBJ1-2
v_gene: TRBV28
abundance: -
d_gene: -

CDR3nt: TGTGCCAGCAGCGTAGAACCATCAGAGACCCAGTACTTC
CDR3aa: CASSVEPSETQYF
j_gene: TRBJ2-5
v_gene: TRBV9
abundance: few
d_gene: -

CDR3nt: TGTGCCAGTAGTATGAGGACAGGGAACGTGGAGAATGAGCAGTTCTTC
CDR3aa: CASSMRTGNVENEQFF
j_gene: TRBJ2-1
v_gene: TRBV19
abundance: few
d_gene: TRBD1

CDR3nt: TGTGCCATCCCTCCTCGAATACCGGAAGAGACCCAGTACTTC
CDR3aa: CAIPPRIPEETQYF
j_gene: TRBJ2-5
v_gene: TRBV10-3
abundance: -
d_gene: -

CDR3nt: TGTGCCAGCTCAACCACGGGCCTAGGGATGTACAATGAGCAGTTCTTC
CDR3aa: CASSTTGLGMYNEQFF
j_gene: TRBJ2-1
v_gene: TRBV18
abundance: few
d_gene: -

CDR3nt: TGTGCCAGCAGCAAGCGGGTGAACACCGGGGAGCTGTTTTTT
CDR3aa: CASSKRVNTGELFF
j_gene: TRBJ2-2
v_gene: TRBV7-3
abundance: -
d_gene: -

CDR3nt: TGTGCCAGTAGGACGGGACACTGGGGTCATCAGCCCCAGCATTTT
CDR3aa: CASRTGHWGHQPQHF
j_gene: TRBJ1-5
v_gene: TRBV19
abundance: -
d_gene: -

CDR3nt: TGTGCCAGCAGCGTAGCTAGCGGGAGAACAGATACGCAGTATTTT
CDR3aa: CASSVASGRTDTQYF
j_gene: TRBJ2-3
v_gene: TRBV9
abundance: -
d_gene: TRBD2

CDR3nt: TGTGCCAGCAGCCCACAGACAGGGGTGAATGAAAAACTGTTTTTT
CDR3aa: CASSPQTGVNEKLFF
j_gene: TRBJ1-4
v_gene: TRBV11-2
abundance: few
d_gene: TRBD1

CDR3nt: TGTGCCAGCAGCTTATACGGGACAGGGGAAGCTTTCTTT
CDR3aa: CASSLYGTGEAFF
j_gene: TRBJ1-1
v_gene: TRBV7-2
abundance: few
d_gene: TRBD1

CDR3nt: TGTGCCAGCAGCCAGGGATACAGGGTAGGTGGGGCCAACGTCCTGACTTTC
CDR3aa: CASSQGYRVGGANVLTF
j_gene: TRBJ2-6
v_gene: TRBV7-9
abundance: -
d_gene: -

CDR3nt: TGTGCCTGGAAGGGCAACTATGGCTACACCTTC
CDR3aa: CAWKGNYGYTF
j_gene: TRBJ1-2
v_gene: TRBV30
abundance: -
d_gene: -

CDR3nt: TGCAGCGTAGCCGGGACTAGCGGGAGAAGCTCCTACGAGCAGTACTTC
CDR3aa: CSVAGTSGRSSYEQYF
j_gene: TRBJ2-7
v_gene: TRBV29-1
abundance: few
d_gene: TRBD2

CDR3nt: TGTGCCAGCAGCTTGGGGTATACGCAGTATTTT
CDR3aa: CASSLGYTQYF
j_gene: TRBJ2-3
v_gene: TRBV5-4
abundance: -
d_gene: -

CDR3nt: TGTGCCACTAGCGGAGACCCAGATACGCAGTATTTT
CDR3aa: CATSGDPDTQYF
j_gene: TRBJ2-3
v_gene: TRBV6-6
abundance: -
d_gene: TRBD2

CDR3nt: TGTGCCAGCAGTTCTCCGGGGGGAGGCGGCTATGGCTACACCTTC
CDR3aa: CASSSPGGGGYGYTF
j_gene: TRBJ1-2
v_gene: TRBV28
abundance: -
d_gene: -

CDR3nt: TGTGCCTGCAGAACGGGGAGGGGGAACACTGAAGCTTTCTTT
CDR3aa: CACRTGRGNTEAFF
j_gene: TRBJ1-1
v_gene: TRBV30
abundance: -
d_gene: -

CDR3nt: TGCAGCGTGACGTCCACCTACGAGCAGTACTTC
CDR3aa: CSVTSTYEQYF
j_gene: TRBJ2-7
v_gene: TRBV29-1
abundance: -
d_gene: -

CDR3nt: TGCGCCAGCAGCGCCGGGACTAGTGAGACCCAGTACTTC
CDR3aa: CASSAGTSETQYF
j_gene: TRBJ2-5
v_gene: TRBV5-1
abundance: -
d_gene: TRBD2

CDR3nt: TGTGCCAGCAGCTTCGGGGCGGGAGGCGAGCAGTACTTC
CDR3aa: CASSFGAGGEQYF
j_gene: TRBJ2-7
v_gene: TRBV7-2
abundance: -
d_gene: TRBD2

CDR3nt: TGTGCCAGCAGCCCTGGACAGAACTATGGCTACACCTTC
CDR3aa: CASSPGQNYGYTF
j_gene: TRBJ1-2
v_gene: TRBV7-3
abundance: few
d_gene: -

CDR3nt: TGTGCCAGCAGCTCATGGGCGACAGGCCAAGAGACCCAGTACTTC
CDR3aa: CASSSWATGQETQYF
j_gene: TRBJ2-5
v_gene: TRBV7-9
abundance: few
d_gene: -

CDR3nt: TGTGCCAGCTCACGGAATGAGCAGTTCTTC
CDR3aa: CASSRNEQFF
j_gene: TRBJ2-1
v_gene: TRBV28
abundance: once
d_gene: -

CDR3nt: TGTGCCAGCAGCCAGACTAGGGTGCCCCAAGAGACCCAGTACTTC
CDR3aa: CASSQTRVPQETQYF
j_gene: TRBJ2-5
v_gene: TRBV6-6
abundance: many
d_gene: -

CDR3nt: TGTGCCAGCAGCAATGGGTTTGCACAGTATTTT
CDR3aa: CASSNGFAQYF
j_gene: TRBJ2-3
v_gene: TRBV7-2
abundance: -
d_gene: -